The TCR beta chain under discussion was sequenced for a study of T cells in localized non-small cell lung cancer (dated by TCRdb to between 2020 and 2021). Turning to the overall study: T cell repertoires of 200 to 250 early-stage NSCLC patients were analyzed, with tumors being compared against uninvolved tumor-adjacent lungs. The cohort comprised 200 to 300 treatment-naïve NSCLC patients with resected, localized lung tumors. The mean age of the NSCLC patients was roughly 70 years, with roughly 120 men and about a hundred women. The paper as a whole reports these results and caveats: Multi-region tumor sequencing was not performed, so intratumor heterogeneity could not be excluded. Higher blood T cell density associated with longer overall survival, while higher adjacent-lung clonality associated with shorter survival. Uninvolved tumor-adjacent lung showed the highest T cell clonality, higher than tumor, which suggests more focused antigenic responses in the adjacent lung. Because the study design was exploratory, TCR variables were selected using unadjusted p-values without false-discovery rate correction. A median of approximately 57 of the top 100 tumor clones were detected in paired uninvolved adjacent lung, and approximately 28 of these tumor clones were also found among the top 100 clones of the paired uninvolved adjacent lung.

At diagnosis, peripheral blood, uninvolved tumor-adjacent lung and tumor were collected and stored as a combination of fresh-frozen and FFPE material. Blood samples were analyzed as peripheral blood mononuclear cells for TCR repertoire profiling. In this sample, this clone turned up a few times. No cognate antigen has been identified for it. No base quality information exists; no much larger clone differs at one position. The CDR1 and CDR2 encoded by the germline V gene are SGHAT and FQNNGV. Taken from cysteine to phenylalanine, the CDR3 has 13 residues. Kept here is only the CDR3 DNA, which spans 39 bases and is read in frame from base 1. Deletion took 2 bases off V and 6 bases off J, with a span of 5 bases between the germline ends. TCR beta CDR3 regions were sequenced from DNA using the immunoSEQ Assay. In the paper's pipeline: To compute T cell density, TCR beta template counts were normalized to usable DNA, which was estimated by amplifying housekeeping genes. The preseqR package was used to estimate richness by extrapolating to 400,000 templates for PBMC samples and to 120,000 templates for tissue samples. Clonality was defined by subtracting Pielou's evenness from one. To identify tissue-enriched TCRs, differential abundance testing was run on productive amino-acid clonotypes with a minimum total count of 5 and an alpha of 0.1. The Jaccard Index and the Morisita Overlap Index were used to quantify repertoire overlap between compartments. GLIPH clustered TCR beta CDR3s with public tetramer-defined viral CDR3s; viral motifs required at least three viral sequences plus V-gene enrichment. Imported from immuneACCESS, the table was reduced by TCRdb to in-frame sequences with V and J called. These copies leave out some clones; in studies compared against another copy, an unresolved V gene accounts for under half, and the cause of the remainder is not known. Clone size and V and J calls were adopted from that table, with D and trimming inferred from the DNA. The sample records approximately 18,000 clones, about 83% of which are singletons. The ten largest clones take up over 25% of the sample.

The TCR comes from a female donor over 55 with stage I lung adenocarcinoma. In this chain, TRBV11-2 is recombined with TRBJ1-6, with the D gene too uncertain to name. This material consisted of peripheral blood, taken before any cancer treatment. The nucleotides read TGTGCCAGCAGCTTACTGACTAATTCACCCCTCCACTTT. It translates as CASSLLTNSPLHF.